This is a list of T cell receptor beta chains from one sample in a study of OX40 agonist ivuxolimab in advanced cancers. Some clones are missing from TCRdb's copy, which holds only in-frame ones; the method was immunoSEQ multiplex PCR. Of tens of thousands of clones listed, approximately 94% are singletons. The specimen was CD4+ or CD8+ T cells sorted from blood, collected in a trial of the OX40 agonist ivuxolimab. Source of these receptors: an adult with an advanced solid tumor such as melanoma, head and neck, liver or kidney cancer. The CDR3 runs from the conserved cysteine through the conserved F or W. A D gene is named only where the DNA matches it firmly. Size is stated for part of the rows, as once, few or many counts, or as a class when the clone is expanded.

clone_size: -
cdr3_length: 16
d_call: -
j_call: TRBJ2-2
v_call: TRBV4-3
cdr3_nt: TGCGCCAGCAGCCAAGGAGGCCCATTCCCCCACGGGGAGCTGTTTTTT
cdr3_aa: CASSQGGPFPHGELFF

clone_size: -
cdr3_length: 14
d_call: -
j_call: TRBJ1-3
v_call: TRBV9
cdr3_nt: TGTGCCAGCACCCCAGGAGGGACTGGAAACACCATATATTTT
cdr3_aa: CASTPGGTGNTIYF

clone_size: -
cdr3_length: 15
d_call: -
j_call: TRBJ2-3
v_call: TRBV9
cdr3_nt: TGTGCCAGCAGCGTAGTAGGGGTTAACACAGATACGCAGTATTTT
cdr3_aa: CASSVVGVNTDTQYF

clone_size: once
cdr3_length: 19
d_call: -
j_call: TRBJ2-1
v_call: TRBV15
cdr3_nt: TGTGCCACCAGCAGAGAGCCCCAGGGGGGTAGAGCCCCCTACAATGAGCAGTTCTTC
cdr3_aa: CATSREPQGGRAPYNEQFF

clone_size: -
cdr3_length: 18
d_call: -
j_call: TRBJ2-7
v_call: TRBV7-6
cdr3_nt: TGTGCCAGCAGCTTAGTACAAAGGGCAGTCGGGGTTGTCGACGAGCAGTACTTC
cdr3_aa: CASSLVQRAVGVVDEQYF

clone_size: -
cdr3_length: 16
d_call: TRBD2
j_call: TRBJ2-7
v_call: TRBV7-3
cdr3_nt: TGTGCCAGCAGCCTAGGGACTAGCGGGAGCTCCTACGAGCAGTACTTC
cdr3_aa: CASSLGTSGSSYEQYF

clone_size: -
cdr3_length: 18
d_call: TRBD2
j_call: TRBJ2-1
v_call: TRBV25-1
cdr3_nt: TGTGCCAGCAGTGATGGACTAGTAAGACGCCGTTCCTACAATGAGCAGTTCTTC
cdr3_aa: CASSDGLVRRRSYNEQFF

clone_size: -
cdr3_length: 12
d_call: -
j_call: TRBJ2-3
v_call: TRBV9
cdr3_nt: TGTGCCAGCAGCCCTAGCACAGATACGCAGTATTTT
cdr3_aa: CASSPSTDTQYF

clone_size: -
cdr3_length: 15
d_call: TRBD2
j_call: TRBJ2-1
v_call: TRBV4-3
cdr3_nt: TGCGCCAGCAGCCAAAAGGGACTAGCTGGGAATGAGCAGTTCTTC
cdr3_aa: CASSQKGLAGNEQFF

clone_size: -
cdr3_length: 15
d_call: TRBD1
j_call: TRBJ2-5
v_call: TRBV27
cdr3_nt: TGTGCCAGCAGTCCCGACAGGGGGTCCCAAGAGACCCAGTACTTC
cdr3_aa: CASSPDRGSQETQYF

clone_size: -
cdr3_length: 14
d_call: TRBD1
j_call: TRBJ2-7
v_call: TRBV5-6
cdr3_nt: TGTGCCAGCGGATTGGGACAGGGGGACTACGAGCAGTACTTC
cdr3_aa: CASGLGQGDYEQYF

clone_size: -
cdr3_length: 14
d_call: -
j_call: TRBJ2-3
v_call: TRBV11-2
cdr3_nt: TGTGCCAGCAGCCTCTCGAGCCCCCCAGATACGCAGTATTTT
cdr3_aa: CASSLSSPPDTQYF

clone_size: -
cdr3_length: 12
d_call: TRBD1
j_call: TRBJ2-7
v_call: TRBV2
cdr3_nt: TGTGCCAGCAGTGGGGACAGCTACGAGCAGTACTTC
cdr3_aa: CASSGDSYEQYF

clone_size: -
cdr3_length: 13
d_call: -
j_call: TRBJ2-7
v_call: TRBV10-1
cdr3_nt: TGCGCCAGCAGTGAGGACATCTCCTACGAGCAGTACTTC
cdr3_aa: CASSEDISYEQYF

clone_size: -
cdr3_length: 15
d_call: -
j_call: TRBJ1-3
v_call: TRBV4-3
cdr3_nt: TGCGCCAGCAGCGCCGACCCAGGCTCTGGAAACACCATATATTTT
cdr3_aa: CASSADPGSGNTIYF

clone_size: -
cdr3_length: 16
d_call: -
j_call: TRBJ2-7
v_call: TRBV7-2
cdr3_nt: TGTGCCAGCAGCCCCGGGGAGGGGGCAGGGGTCTACGAGCAGTACTTC
cdr3_aa: CASSPGEGAGVYEQYF

clone_size: -
cdr3_length: 18
d_call: -
j_call: TRBJ1-6
v_call: TRBV2
cdr3_nt: TGTGCCAGCAGTGGTACAGCTGATATCCGAAACTATAATTCACCCCTCCACTTT
cdr3_aa: CASSGTADIRNYNSPLHF

clone_size: -
cdr3_length: 15
d_call: -
j_call: TRBJ1-1
v_call: TRBV4-1
cdr3_nt: TGCGCCAGCAGCCAACTGACAGGCGGTTACACTGAAGCTTTCTTT
cdr3_aa: CASSQLTGGYTEAFF

clone_size: -
cdr3_length: 11
d_call: -
j_call: TRBJ2-3
v_call: TRBV4-1
cdr3_nt: TGCGCCAGCAGCCGGGCAGATACGCAGTATTTT
cdr3_aa: CASSRADTQYF

clone_size: -
cdr3_length: 19
d_call: TRBD1
j_call: TRBJ2-1
v_call: TRBV5-4
cdr3_nt: TGTGCCAGCAGCCCGCGGACAGGGGGCAGCTCAGGCTCCTACAATGAGCAGTTCTTC
cdr3_aa: CASSPRTGGSSGSYNEQFF

clone_size: -
cdr3_length: 15
d_call: TRBD1
j_call: TRBJ1-1
v_call: TRBV6-4
cdr3_nt: TGTGCCAGCAGTGTGACAGGGGAATTAGTCACTGAAGCTTTCTTT
cdr3_aa: CASSVTGELVTEAFF

clone_size: -
cdr3_length: 15
d_call: TRBD2
j_call: TRBJ2-7
v_call: TRBV4-1
cdr3_nt: TGCGCCAGCAGCCAGACTAGCGGGTTTTCCTACGAGCAGTACTTC
cdr3_aa: CASSQTSGFSYEQYF

clone_size: -
cdr3_length: 15
d_call: TRBD1
j_call: TRBJ1-2
v_call: TRBV9
cdr3_nt: TGTGCCAGCAGCGTATTCGACAGGGATGTTTATGGCTACACCTTC
cdr3_aa: CASSVFDRDVYGYTF

clone_size: -
cdr3_length: 17
d_call: TRBD1
j_call: TRBJ2-2
v_call: TRBV12-5
cdr3_nt: TGTGCTAGTGGTTTGCCACAACCGGGACAGGGTAACGGGGAGCTGTTTTTT
cdr3_aa: CASGLPQPGQGNGELFF

clone_size: -
cdr3_length: 15
d_call: TRBD1
j_call: TRBJ1-2
v_call: TRBV4-3
cdr3_nt: TGCGCCAGCAGCCCCGGGACAGGGCCTTATAATGGCTACACCTTC
cdr3_aa: CASSPGTGPYNGYTF

clone_size: once
cdr3_length: 15
d_call: -
j_call: TRBJ1-2
v_call: TRBV4-3
cdr3_nt: TGCGCCAGCAGCCAAGACCGGACGGCTGTCTATGGCTACACCTTC
cdr3_aa: CASSQDRTAVYGYTF

clone_size: -
cdr3_length: 16
d_call: -
j_call: TRBJ2-2
v_call: TRBV6-5
cdr3_nt: TGTGCCAGCAGTTACATCCCGGCAGGGTGGTCCGGGGAGCTGTTTTTT
cdr3_aa: CASSYIPAGWSGELFF